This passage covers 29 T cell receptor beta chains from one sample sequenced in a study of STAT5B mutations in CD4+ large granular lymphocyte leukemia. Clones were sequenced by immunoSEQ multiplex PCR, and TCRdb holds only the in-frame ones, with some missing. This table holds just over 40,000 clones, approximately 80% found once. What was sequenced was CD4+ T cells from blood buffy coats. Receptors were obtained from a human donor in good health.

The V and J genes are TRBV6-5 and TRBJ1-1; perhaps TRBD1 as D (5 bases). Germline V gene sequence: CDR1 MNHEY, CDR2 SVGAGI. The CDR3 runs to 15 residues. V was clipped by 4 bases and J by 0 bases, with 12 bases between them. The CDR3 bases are TGTGCCAGCAGTTTTACAGACAGATTGAACACTGAAGCTTTCTTT. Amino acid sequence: CASSFTDRLNTEAFF.

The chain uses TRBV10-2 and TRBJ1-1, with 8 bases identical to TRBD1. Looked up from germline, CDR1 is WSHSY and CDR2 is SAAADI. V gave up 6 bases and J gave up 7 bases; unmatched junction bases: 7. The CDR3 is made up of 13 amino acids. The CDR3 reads CASRSGQGFEAFF. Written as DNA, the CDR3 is TGCGCCAGCAGGAGTGGACAGGGCTTTGAAGCTTTCTTT.

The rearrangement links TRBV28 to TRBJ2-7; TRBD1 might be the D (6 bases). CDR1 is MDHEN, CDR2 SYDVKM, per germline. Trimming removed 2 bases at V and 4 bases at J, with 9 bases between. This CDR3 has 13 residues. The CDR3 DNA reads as TGTGCCAGCAGTTTAGCAGGGGCATACGAGCAGTACTTC. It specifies CASSLAGAYEQYF.

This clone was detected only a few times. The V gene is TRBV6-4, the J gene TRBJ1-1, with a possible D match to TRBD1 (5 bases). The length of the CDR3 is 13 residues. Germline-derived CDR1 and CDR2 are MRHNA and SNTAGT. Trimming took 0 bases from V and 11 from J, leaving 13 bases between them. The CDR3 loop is CASSDSIGETAFF. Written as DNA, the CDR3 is TGTGCCAGCAGTGACTCGATAGGGGAGACGGCTTTCTTT.

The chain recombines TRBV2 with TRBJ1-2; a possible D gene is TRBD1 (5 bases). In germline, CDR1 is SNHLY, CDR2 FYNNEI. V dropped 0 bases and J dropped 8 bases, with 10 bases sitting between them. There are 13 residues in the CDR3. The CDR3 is CASSEAGGLGYTF. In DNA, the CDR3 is TGTGCCAGCAGTGAAGCGGGGGGGTTGGGCTACACCTTC.

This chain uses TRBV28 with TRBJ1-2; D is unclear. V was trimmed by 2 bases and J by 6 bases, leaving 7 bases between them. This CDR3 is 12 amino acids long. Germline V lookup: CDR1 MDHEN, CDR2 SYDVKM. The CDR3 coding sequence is TGTGCCAGCAGTTTAGTAGACGATGGCTACACCTTC. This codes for CASSLVDDGYTF.

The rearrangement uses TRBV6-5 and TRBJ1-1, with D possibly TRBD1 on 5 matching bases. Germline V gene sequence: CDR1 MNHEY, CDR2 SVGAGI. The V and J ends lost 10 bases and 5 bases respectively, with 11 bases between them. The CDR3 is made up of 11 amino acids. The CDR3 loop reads CATRGVTEAFF. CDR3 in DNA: TGTGCCACACGAGGGGTGACTGAAGCTTTCTTT.

The CDR3 nucleotides read TGTGCCAGCAGCGTAGGGACGGGGCCCGATAAACTGTTTTTT. Residues: CASSVGTGPDKLFF. The rearrangement links TRBV9 to TRBJ1-4, with TRBD1 as a possible D gene (5 bases). The CDR3 has 14 amino acids. V lost 0 bases, J lost 11 bases, and 14 bases lay in between. Germline V gene data show CDR1 as SGDLS and CDR2 as YYNGEE.

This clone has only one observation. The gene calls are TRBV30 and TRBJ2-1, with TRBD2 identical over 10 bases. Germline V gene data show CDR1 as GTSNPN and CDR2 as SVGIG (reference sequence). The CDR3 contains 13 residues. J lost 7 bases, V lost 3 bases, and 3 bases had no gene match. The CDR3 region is CAWRLAGSNEQFF. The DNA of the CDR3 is TGTGCCTGGAGACTAGCGGGATCTAATGAGCAGTTCTTC.

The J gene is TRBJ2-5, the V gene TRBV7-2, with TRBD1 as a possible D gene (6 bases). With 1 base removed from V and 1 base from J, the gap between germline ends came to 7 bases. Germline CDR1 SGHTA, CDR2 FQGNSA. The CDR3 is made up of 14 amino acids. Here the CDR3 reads CASSLEGGQETQYF. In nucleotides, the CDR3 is TGTGCCAGCAGCTTAGAAGGGGGCCAAGAGACCCAGTACTTC.

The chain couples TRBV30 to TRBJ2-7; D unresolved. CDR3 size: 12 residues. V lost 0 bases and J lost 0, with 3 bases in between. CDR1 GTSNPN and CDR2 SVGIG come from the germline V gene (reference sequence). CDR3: CAWSVSSYEQYF. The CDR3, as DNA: TGTGCCTGGAGTGTATCCTCCTACGAGCAGTACTTC.

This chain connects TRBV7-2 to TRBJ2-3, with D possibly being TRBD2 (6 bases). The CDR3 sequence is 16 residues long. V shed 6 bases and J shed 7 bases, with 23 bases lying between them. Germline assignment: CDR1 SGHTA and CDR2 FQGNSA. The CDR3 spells CASSAGRVAGIYTQYF. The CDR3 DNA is TGTGCCAGCAGTGCCGGCAGGGTGGCGGGGATCTATACGCAGTATTTT.

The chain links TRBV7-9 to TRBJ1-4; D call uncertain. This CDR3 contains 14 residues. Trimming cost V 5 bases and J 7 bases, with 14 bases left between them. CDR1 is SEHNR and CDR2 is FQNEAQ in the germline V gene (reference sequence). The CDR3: CASSVGIKGEKLFF. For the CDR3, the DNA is TGTGCCAGCAGCGTGGGGATTAAGGGTGAAAAACTGTTTTTT.

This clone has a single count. CDR3 residues: CASSAHSEQFF. In DNA form, the CDR3 reads TGTGCCAGCAGCGCCCATAGTGAGCAGTTCTTC. This chain uses TRBV7-2 with TRBJ2-1; unclear D gene. Germline values: CDR1 SGHTA, CDR2 FQGNSA. V lost 5 bases and J lost 9, with 8 bases in between. CDR3 length: 11 amino acids.

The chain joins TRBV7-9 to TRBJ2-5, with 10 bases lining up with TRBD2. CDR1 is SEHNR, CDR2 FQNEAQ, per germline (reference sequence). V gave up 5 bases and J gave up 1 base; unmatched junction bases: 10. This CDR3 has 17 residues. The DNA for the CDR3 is TGTGCCAGCAGCAAGTCTAGACTAGCGGGTGTCCAAGAGACCCAGTACTTC. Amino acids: CASSKSRLAGVQETQYF.

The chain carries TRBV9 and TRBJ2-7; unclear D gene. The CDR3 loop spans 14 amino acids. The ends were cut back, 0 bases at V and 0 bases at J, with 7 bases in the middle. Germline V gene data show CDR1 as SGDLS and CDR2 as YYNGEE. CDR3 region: CASSVGGNSYEQYF. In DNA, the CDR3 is TGTGCCAGCAGCGTAGGCGGAAACTCCTACGAGCAGTACTTC.

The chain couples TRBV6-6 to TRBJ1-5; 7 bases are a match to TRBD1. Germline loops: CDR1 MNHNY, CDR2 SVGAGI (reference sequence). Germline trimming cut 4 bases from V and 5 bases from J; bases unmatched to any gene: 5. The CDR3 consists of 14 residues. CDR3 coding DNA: TGTGCCAGCAGTTGGGACAGAAGAGATCAGCCCCAGCATTTT. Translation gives CASSWDRRDQPQHF.

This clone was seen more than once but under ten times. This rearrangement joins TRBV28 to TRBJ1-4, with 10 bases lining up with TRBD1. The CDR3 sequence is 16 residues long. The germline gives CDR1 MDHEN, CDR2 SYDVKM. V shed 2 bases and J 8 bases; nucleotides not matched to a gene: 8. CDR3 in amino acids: CASSLRPGTGAEKLFF. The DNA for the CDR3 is TGTGCCAGCAGTTTACGTCCCGGGACAGGGGCCGAAAAACTGTTTTTT.

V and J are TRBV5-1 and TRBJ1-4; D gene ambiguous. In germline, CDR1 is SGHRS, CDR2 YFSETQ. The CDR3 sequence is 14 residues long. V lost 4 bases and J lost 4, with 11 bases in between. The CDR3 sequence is CASSLQLFNEKLFF. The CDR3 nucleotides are TGCGCCAGCAGCCTGCAACTTTTTAATGAAAAACTGTTTTTT.

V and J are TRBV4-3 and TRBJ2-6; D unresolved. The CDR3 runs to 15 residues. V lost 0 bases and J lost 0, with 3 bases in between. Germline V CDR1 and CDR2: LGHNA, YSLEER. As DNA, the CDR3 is TGCGCCAGCAGCCAAGATGTCTCTGGGGCCAACGTCCTGACTTTC. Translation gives CASSQDVSGANVLTF.

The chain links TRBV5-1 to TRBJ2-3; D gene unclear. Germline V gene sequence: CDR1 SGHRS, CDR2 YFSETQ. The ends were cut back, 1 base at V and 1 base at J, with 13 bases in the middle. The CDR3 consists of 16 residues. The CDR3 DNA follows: TGCGCCAGCAGCTTGAACCCAGCTTTAGGCACAGATACGCAGTATTTT. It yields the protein CASSLNPALGTDTQYF.

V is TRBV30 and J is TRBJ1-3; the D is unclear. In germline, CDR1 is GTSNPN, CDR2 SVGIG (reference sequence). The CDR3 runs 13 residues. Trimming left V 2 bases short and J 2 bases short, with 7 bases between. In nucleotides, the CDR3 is TGTGCCTGGAGTCCGGGCCCTGGAAACACCATATATTTT. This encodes CAWSPGPGNTIYF.

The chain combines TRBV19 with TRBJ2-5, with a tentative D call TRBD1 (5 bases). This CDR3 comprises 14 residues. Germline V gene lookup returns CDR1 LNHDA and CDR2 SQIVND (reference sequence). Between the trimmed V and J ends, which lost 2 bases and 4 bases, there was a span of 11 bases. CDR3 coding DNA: TGTGCCAGTAGTATATCCCCAGGGTCAGAGACCCAGTACTTC. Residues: CASSISPGSETQYF.

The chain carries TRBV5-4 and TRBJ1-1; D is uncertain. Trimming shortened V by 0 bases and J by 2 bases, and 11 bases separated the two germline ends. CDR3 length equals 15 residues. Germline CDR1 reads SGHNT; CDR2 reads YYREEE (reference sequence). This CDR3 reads CASSLVRQINTEAFF. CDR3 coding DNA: TGTGCCAGCAGCTTGGTTCGGCAGATTAACACTGAAGCTTTCTTT.

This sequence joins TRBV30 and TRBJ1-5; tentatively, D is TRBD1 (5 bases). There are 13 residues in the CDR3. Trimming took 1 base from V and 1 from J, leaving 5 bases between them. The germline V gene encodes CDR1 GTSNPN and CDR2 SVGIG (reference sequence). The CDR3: CAWSGQSNQPQHF. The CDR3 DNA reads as TGTGCCTGGAGTGGACAGAGCAATCAGCCCCAGCATTTT.

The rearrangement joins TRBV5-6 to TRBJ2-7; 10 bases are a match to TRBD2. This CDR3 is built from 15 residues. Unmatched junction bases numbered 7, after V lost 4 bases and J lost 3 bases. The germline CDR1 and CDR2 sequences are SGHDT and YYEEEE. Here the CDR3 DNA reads TGTGCCAGCAGCCCGGGACTAGCGTCTTTCTACGAGCAGTACTTC. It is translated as CASSPGLASFYEQYF.

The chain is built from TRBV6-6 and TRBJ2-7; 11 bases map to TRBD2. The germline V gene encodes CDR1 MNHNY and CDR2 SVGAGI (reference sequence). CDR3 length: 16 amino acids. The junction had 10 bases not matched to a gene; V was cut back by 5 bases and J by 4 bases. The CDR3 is CASSTTSGNNEYEQYF. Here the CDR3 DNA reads TGTGCCAGCAGTACGACTAGCGGGAACAATGAGTACGAGCAGTACTTC.

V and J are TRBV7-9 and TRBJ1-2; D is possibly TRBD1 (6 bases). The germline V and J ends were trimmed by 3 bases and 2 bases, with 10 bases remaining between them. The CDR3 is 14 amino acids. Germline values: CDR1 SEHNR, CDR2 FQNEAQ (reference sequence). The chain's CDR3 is CASSLPGQNYGYTF. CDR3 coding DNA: TGTGCCAGCAGCTTGCCGGGACAAAACTATGGCTACACCTTC.

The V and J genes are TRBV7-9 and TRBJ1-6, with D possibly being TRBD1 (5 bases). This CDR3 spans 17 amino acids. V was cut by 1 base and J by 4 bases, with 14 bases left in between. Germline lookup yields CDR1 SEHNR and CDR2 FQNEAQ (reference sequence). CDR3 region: CASSLGGGREYNSPLHF. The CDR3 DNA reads TGTGCCAGCAGCTTAGGGGGCGGCAGGGAGTATAATTCACCCCTCCACTTT.